This entry describes one T cell receptor beta chain. The table came from immunoSEQ multiplex PCR; TCRdb's copy has only in-frame clones and leaves some out. There are 9,000 to 10,000 clones in the sample; about 67% occur only once, and about 22% lies in the top ten. Germline CDR1 is SGHRS and CDR2 is YFSETQ. This CDR3 region has 16 residues. The trim removed 0 bases at V and 7 bases at J, leaving 9 bases unmatched. The entry originates in a study of T cells after somatic rescue of genetic block. The chain is built from TRBV5-1 and TRBJ2-3; TRBD2 matches at 9 bases. The clonotype was recovered from a boy under 18. Sequences were obtained from peripheral blood mononuclear cells (PBMCs). The CDR3: CASSLVASGVGNTQYF. In DNA, the CDR3 is TGCGCCAGCAGCTTGGTGGCTAGCGGGGTGGGAAATACGCAGTATTTT.